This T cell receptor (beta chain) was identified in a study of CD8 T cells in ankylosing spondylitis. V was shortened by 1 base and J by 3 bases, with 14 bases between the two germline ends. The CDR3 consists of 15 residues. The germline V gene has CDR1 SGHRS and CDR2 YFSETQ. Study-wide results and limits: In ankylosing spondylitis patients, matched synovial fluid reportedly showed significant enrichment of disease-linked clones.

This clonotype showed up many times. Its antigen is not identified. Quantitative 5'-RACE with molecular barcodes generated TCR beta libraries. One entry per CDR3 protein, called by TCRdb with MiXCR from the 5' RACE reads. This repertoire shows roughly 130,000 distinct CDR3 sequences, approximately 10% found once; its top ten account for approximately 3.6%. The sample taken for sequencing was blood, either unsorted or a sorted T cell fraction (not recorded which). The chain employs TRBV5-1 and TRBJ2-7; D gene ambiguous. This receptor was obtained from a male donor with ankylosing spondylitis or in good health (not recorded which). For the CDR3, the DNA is TGCGCCAGCAGCTTGAGAGGAACGGGTGTCTACGAGCAGTACTTC. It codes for CASSLRGTGVYEQYF.